This T cell receptor (beta chain) was captured by sequencing in a study of cytomegalovirus exposure and HLA in healthy donors. Overall study findings and caveats: Listed as cytomegalovirus-associated were 150 or so TCR beta chains. The presence/absence work took it that sequencing depth was about the same across donors. Donors belonging to an Asian-associated ancestry cluster reportedly showed fewer N-insertions in productive TCRs than the approximately 640-donor mean, according to what a later analysis found. It was reported that TCR beta sequences correctly inferred the HLA-A and HLA-B alleles for most subjects.

This PCR relied on a set of 60 Vbeta primers and 13 Jbeta primers. The assay was immunoSEQ multiplex PCR, and TCRdb's table has in-frame clones only and misses some. The top ten hold roughly 0.71% of the sample, which has hundreds of thousands of clones, approximately 83% seen once. In the case of this clone: The antigen remains unidentified.

Material: PBMCs. This TCR came from a boy aged 2 to 9 in good health and CMV-seronegative.

The CDR3 loop reads CASRYALGADTEAFF. DNA for the CDR3: TGTGCCAGCAGGTATGCCCTGGGGGCGGACACTGAAGCTTTCTTT. V gene TRBV2 combines with J gene TRBJ1-1; tentatively, D is TRBD1 (6 bases). CDR1 SNHLY and CDR2 FYNNEI come from the germline V gene. Trimming shortened V by 6 bases and J by 3 bases, and 17 bases separated the two germline ends. This CDR3 is 15 amino acids long.